The present T cell receptor (beta chain) was sequenced within a study of response to subunit inactivated influenza vaccine. V lost 6 bases to trimming and J lost 11 bases, with 17 bases between them. The CDR3 consists of 13 residues. TCRdb processed the RT-PCR reads anew with MiXCR; each CDR3 protein has one entry. The sample has around 160,000 distinct CDR3 sequences, around 9.9% seen once. The chain carries TRBV12-3 or TRBV12-4 and TRBJ1-5; D is possibly TRBD1 (5 bases). Here the sequenced sample was non-naive T cells sorted from PBMCs, taken 45 days after vaccination. The receptor's source is a man aged 50 to 60 who received an inactivated influenza vaccine. CDR3 amino acids: CASRAGGDRSQHF. CDR3 nucleotide sequence: TGTGCCAGCAGGGCGGGGGGAGATCGGTCCCAGCATTTT.